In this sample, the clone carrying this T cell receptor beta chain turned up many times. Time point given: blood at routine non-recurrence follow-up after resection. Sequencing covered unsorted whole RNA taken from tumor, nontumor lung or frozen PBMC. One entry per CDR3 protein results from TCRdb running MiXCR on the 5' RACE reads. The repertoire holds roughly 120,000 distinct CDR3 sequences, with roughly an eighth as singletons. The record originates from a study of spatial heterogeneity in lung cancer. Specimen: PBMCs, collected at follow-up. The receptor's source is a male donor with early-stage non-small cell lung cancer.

The CDR3 region is CASSAQGGGNQPQHF. CDR3 DNA: TGTGCCAGCAGCGCACAGGGTGGGGGCAATCAGCCCCAGCATTTT. This sequence joins TRBV5-4 and TRBJ1-5, with a weak D call TRBD1 (6 bases). The V end lost 4 bases, the J end lost 2 bases, and 13 bases lay between the germline ends. Per germline, CDR1 SGHNT and CDR2 YYREEE (reference sequence). The CDR3 extends over 15 amino acids.